The 15 T cell receptor beta chains below were found in one sample sequenced in a study of blood T cell repertoires in COVID-19. Sequencing was performed with immunoSEQ multiplex PCR; in TCRdb, only in-frame clones are kept and a portion is missing. This table has tens of thousands of clones, about 90% appearing once. The sample consisted of peripheral blood. The receptors stem from a human donor in a cohort sampled during active COVID-19.

J is TRBJ2-6 and V is TRBV3-1 (or the pseudogene TRBV3-2); the D gene is possibly TRBD2 (6 bases). Trimming took 0 bases from V and 4 from J, leaving 10 bases between them. CDR1 LGHDT and CDR2 YNNKEL come from the germline V gene (reference sequence). The CDR3 extends over 16 amino acids. CDR3 in DNA: TGTGCCAGCAGCCAAGATGGGACTCCCGGGGCCAACGTCCTGACTTTC. The encoded protein is CASSQDGTPGANVLTF.

V gene TRBV19 combines with J gene TRBJ2-2; 7 nucleotides match TRBD1. CDR3 length: 15 amino acids. The germline V gene encodes CDR1 LNHDA and CDR2 SQIVND (reference sequence). The J segment lost 0 bases and the V segment lost 5 bases, leaving 3 bases of the junction unmatched. CDR3 nucleotides: TGTGCCAGTAGTGAGACAGGGCCGAACACCGGGGAGCTGTTTTTT. Amino acids: CASSETGPNTGELFF.

The chain combines TRBV3-1 (or the pseudogene TRBV3-2) with TRBJ2-5, with 9 positions matching TRBD1. V shed 3 bases and J 4 bases; nucleotides not matched to a gene: 3. This CDR3 region has 14 residues. CDR1 LGHDT and CDR2 YNNKEL come from the germline V gene (reference sequence). The chain's CDR3 is CASSQGDRVETQYF. DNA for the CDR3: TGTGCCAGCAGCCAGGGGGACAGGGTAGAGACCCAGTACTTC.

The genes are TRBV5-1 and TRBJ1-3, with 8 bases identical to TRBD1. Trimming cost V 5 bases and J 3 bases; bases outside gene matches: 4. In germline, CDR1 is SGHRS, CDR2 YFSETQ. This CDR3 has 14 residues. The CDR3 DNA reads TGCGCCAGCAGAGCCGGGACAGGTGGAAACACCATATATTTT. Protein product: CASRAGTGGNTIYF.

The chain has TRBV25-1 and TRBJ2-3, with 8 bases identical to TRBD2. Trimming took 5 bases from V and 5 from J; bases not matched to a gene: 3. Per germline, CDR1 MGHDK and CDR2 SYGVNS. The CDR3 spans 13 residues. The CDR3 loop reads CASSRGGQDTQYF. The CDR3 nucleotides are TGTGCCAGCAGTCGGGGGGGCCAAGATACGCAGTATTTT.

The sample holds one count of this clone. This chain links TRBV5-5 with TRBJ1-5; a possible D gene is TRBD1 (5 bases). From germline, CDR1 is SGHKS and CDR2 YYEKEE (reference sequence). Trimming removed 3 bases from V and 4 bases from J, with 11 bases in between. This CDR3 region has 14 residues. The CDR3 loop is CASSSPGLNQPQHF. CDR3 DNA: TGTGCCAGCAGCTCCCCGGGACTAAATCAGCCCCAGCATTTT.

The chain is built from TRBV5-1 and TRBJ2-3, with D possibly matching TRBD2 (6 bases). The CDR3 runs 15 residues. V dropped 4 bases and J dropped 5 bases, with 17 bases sitting between them. Germline lookup yields CDR1 SGHRS and CDR2 YFSETQ. For the CDR3, the DNA is TGCGCCAGCAGCCCCGCGGGGCGCGATTTAGATACGCAGTATTTT. Its translation: CASSPAGRDLDTQYF.

The chain links TRBV7-2 to TRBJ2-6; perhaps TRBD1 as D (6 bases). This CDR3 spans 15 amino acids. The germline gives CDR1 SGHTA, CDR2 FQGNSA. Trimming took off 6 bases at V and 4 bases at J, with 13 bases between the two ends. This CDR3 reads CASSPGQRGANVLTF. Here the CDR3 DNA reads TGTGCCAGCAGTCCAGGACAGCGGGGGGCCAACGTCCTGACTTTC.

The V call is TRBV20-1, the J call TRBJ2-7; D might be TRBD2 (5 bases). Trimming shortened V by 2 bases and J by 9 bases, and 11 bases separated the two germline ends. In germline, CDR1 is DFQATT, CDR2 SNEGSKA (reference sequence). This CDR3 comprises 11 residues. The CDR3 nucleotides are TGCAGTGCTAGATCCACCCGGGGGCAGTACTTC. It encodes CSARSTRGQYF.

The CDR3 spells CASSLSTEETQYF. CDR3 DNA: TGTGCCAGCAGCTTATCTACAGAAGAGACCCAGTACTTC. This chain joins TRBV7-3 and TRBJ2-5; unclear D gene. Trimming removed 2 bases from V and 3 bases from J, with 7 bases in between. This CDR3 is 13 amino acids long. Germline CDR1 is SGHTA and CDR2 is FQGTGA.

The chain links TRBV19 to TRBJ2-4; 9 positions match TRBD1. CDR3 length: 14 residues. Germline V gene data show CDR1 as LNHDA and CDR2 as SQIVND (reference sequence). V was pared by 3 bases and J by 9 bases, with 6 bases of the junction left unmatched. This CDR3 is CASSITGGGSIQYF. The CDR3 coding sequence is TGTGCCAGTAGTATTACAGGGGGCGGAAGCATTCAGTACTTC.

This clone was detected a few times. V is TRBV6-2 or TRBV6-3 and J is TRBJ1-1; TRBD1 is a possible D gene (5 bases). V was shortened by 4 bases and J by 10 bases, with 13 bases between the two germline ends. CDR1 MNHEY and CDR2 SVGEGT come from the germline V gene. This CDR3 has 12 amino acids. CDR3 in amino acids: CASSSPGPVAFF. CDR3 sequence (DNA): TGTGCCAGCAGTTCCCCAGGGCCCGTAGCTTTCTTT.

The chain joins TRBV7-9 to TRBJ2-7, with 8 bases matching TRBD2. The CDR3 is made up of 15 amino acids. After removal of 1 base from V and 5 bases from J, the junction contained 7 bases not matched to a gene. From germline, CDR1 is SEHNR and CDR2 FQNEAQ (reference sequence). CDR3 sequence reads: CASSLGSGGPHEQYF. The CDR3 DNA is TGTGCCAGCAGCTTAGGTTCGGGGGGGCCCCACGAGCAGTACTTC.

V usage is TRBV13 and J usage is TRBJ1-6, with 8 bases lining up with TRBD1. J gave up 10 bases and V 1 base, and 9 bases lay outside the gene matches. The CDR3 runs to 16 residues. In germline, CDR1 is PRHDT, CDR2 FYEKMQ (reference sequence). This CDR3 is CASSLEDREIGSPLHF. In nucleotides, the CDR3 is TGTGCCAGCAGCTTAGAGGACAGGGAGATTGGATCACCCCTCCACTTT.

This clone was counted a single time. This chain links TRBV6-5 with TRBJ2-3; D gene ambiguous. Looked up from germline, CDR1 is MNHEY and CDR2 is SVGAGI. V was cut by 2 bases and J by 2 bases, with 14 bases left in between. The CDR3 is 16 residues long. Here the CDR3 reads CASSYGVDPPTDTQYF. CDR3 bases: TGTGCCAGCAGTTACGGAGTAGACCCTCCCACAGATACGCAGTATTTT.